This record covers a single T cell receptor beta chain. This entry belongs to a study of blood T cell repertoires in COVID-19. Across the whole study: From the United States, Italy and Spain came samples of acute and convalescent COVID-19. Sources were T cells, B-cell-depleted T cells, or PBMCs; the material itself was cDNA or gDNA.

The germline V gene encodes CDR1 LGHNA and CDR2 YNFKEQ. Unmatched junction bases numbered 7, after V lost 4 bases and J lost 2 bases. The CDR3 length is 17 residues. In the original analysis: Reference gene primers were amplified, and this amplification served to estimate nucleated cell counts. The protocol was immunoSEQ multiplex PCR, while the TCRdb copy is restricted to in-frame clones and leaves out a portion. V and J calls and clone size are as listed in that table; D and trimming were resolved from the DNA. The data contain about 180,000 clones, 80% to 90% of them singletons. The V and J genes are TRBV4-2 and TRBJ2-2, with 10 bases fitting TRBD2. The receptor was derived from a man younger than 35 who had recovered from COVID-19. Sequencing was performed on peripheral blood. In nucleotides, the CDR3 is TGTGCCAGCAGCCCGAAGGGACTAGCGAAAAACACCGGGGAGCTGTTTTTT. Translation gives CASSPKGLAKNTGELFF.